Below are 12 T cell receptor beta chains sequenced from a single sample in a study of regulatory T cells in long-lasting Graves disease. Investigators prepared the TCR beta libraries by applying iRepertoire HTBI primers and Arm-PCR of CDR3 regions. TCRdb independently ran MiXCR on the multiplex PCR reads; one entry per CDR3 protein. The top ten hold about 10% of the sample, which has some 500,000 distinct CDR3 sequences, 13% seen once. Time point denoted: newly diagnosed GD, antithyroid drugs for less than 3 months. PBMC RNA served as the TCR library source. The same data also went into a second study, on T cells in Graves' hyperthyroidism and ophthalmopathy.

Specimen: peripheral blood mononuclear cells (PBMCs), collected at new diagnosis, from a patient treated with antithyroid drugs. These TCRs come from a man younger than 40 with Graves disease.

The J gene is TRBJ2-1, the V gene TRBV6-2 or TRBV6-3; D may correspond to TRBD1 or TRBD2 (5 bases each). Germline values: CDR1 MNHEY, CDR2 SVGEGT. The CDR3 loop spans 13 amino acids. V gave up 8 bases and J gave up 5 bases, with 13 bases separating them. The CDR3 protein is CASGDQDHNEQFF. The CDR3 nucleotides are TGTGCCAGCGGGGACCAAGACCACAATGAGCAGTTCTTC.

This clonotype occurred many times. V usage is TRBV20-1 and J usage is TRBJ2-1; D remains unclear. Germline lookup yields CDR1 DFQATT and CDR2 SNEGSKA (reference sequence). The CDR3 covers 12 residues. Trimming took 2 bases from V and 10 from J, leaving 12 bases between them. The CDR3 loop reads CSARYPDGEQFF. CDR3 DNA sequence: TGCAGTGCTAGATATCCCGATGGGGAGCAGTTCTTC.

The genes are TRBV20-1 and TRBJ2-5; 9 bases agree with TRBD2. CDR3 length equals 15 residues. The ends lost 6 bases at V and 5 bases at J; junction bases unmatched: 13. CDR1 is DFQATT and CDR2 is SNEGSKA in the germline V gene (reference sequence). The CDR3 DNA reads as TGCAGTGCCCCCCCACTAGCGGGCTCCGGGGAGACCCAGTACTTC. The encoded protein is CSAPPLAGSGETQYF.

This clonotype was detected ten times or more. The chain recombines TRBV2 with TRBJ2-5; TRBD2 matches at 9 bases. This CDR3 comprises 17 residues. In germline, CDR1 is SNHLY, CDR2 FYNNEI. The V segment lost 5 bases and the J segment 4 bases; nucleotides outside the gene matches: 14. The CDR3 sequence is CASSRSPASGAGETQYF. CDR3 bases: TGTGCCAGCAGTCGATCCCCGGCTAGCGGGGCGGGAGAGACCCAGTACTTC.

On this clonotype itself: A much larger clone is a single base away; this may be a read error. The V gene is TRBV27, the J gene TRBJ2-7; D possibly matches TRBD1 or TRBD2 (5 bases each). From germline, CDR1 is MNHEY and CDR2 SMNVEV (reference sequence). The CDR3 loop spans 15 amino acids. The V end was cut by 3 bases, the J end by 7 bases, with 19 bases between. The DNA for the CDR3 is TGTGCCAGCAGTTTGGGGGAGACCCCCTACAATGAGCAGTACTTC. Translated, it gives CASSLGETPYNEQYF.

This chain links TRBV5-1 with TRBJ2-1; 9 bases agree with TRBD1. CDR1 and CDR2 (germline): SGHRS, YFSETQ. Unmatched junction bases numbered 6, after V lost 9 bases and J lost 5 bases. CDR3 length equals 13 residues. The CDR3 is CATRQGVDNEQFF. CDR3 bases: TGCGCCACCAGACAGGGGGTCGACAATGAGCAGTTCTTC.

V and J are TRBV11-2 and TRBJ2-1; 14 bases fit TRBD2. Unmatched junction bases numbered 15, after V lost 2 bases and J lost 9 bases. Germline values: CDR1 SGHAT, CDR2 FQNNGV. This CDR3 contains 19 residues. CDR3 residues: CASSLLLVGGTSGSSEQFF. CDR3 sequence (DNA): TGTGCCAGCAGCTTACTCCTTGTGGGGGGGACTAGCGGGAGCAGTGAGCAGTTCTTC.

This clonotype was detected a few times. The V call is TRBV19, the J call TRBJ1-4, with D unclear. V was trimmed by 7 bases and J by 2 bases, leaving 8 bases between them. The CDR3 is 13 residues long. From germline, CDR1 is LNHDA and CDR2 SQIVND (reference sequence). CDR3 bases: TGTGCCAGTAACCAGCGTACTAATGAAAAACTGTTTTTT. This encodes CASNQRTNEKLFF.

Remarks on this clonotype: A much larger clone differs by one base, so this may be a read error. The chain recombines TRBV29-1 with TRBJ2-1; TRBD2 agrees at 14 bases. CDR1 and CDR2 from the germline V gene are SQVTM and ANQGSEA. The CDR3 consists of 13 residues. The J segment lost 12 bases and the V segment lost 7 bases, leaving 8 bases of the junction unmatched. For the CDR3, the DNA is TGCAGCGCCGGGACTAGCGGGAGTGGTGGGCAGTTCTTC. It yields the protein CSAGTSGSGGQFF.

J is TRBJ1-6 and V is TRBV5-6, with TRBD1 identical over 8 bases. Trimming removed 4 bases from V and 9 bases from J; junction bases left unmatched: 6. Germline V lookup: CDR1 SGHDT, CDR2 YYEEEE. There are 14 residues in the CDR3. CDR3 sequence reads: CASSRTGFGSPLHF. CDR3 DNA sequence: TGTGCCAGCAGCCGGACAGGGTTCGGTTCACCCCTCCACTTT.

Details on this clonotype: A much larger clone differs from this one at a single base, so this may be a read error. This sequence joins TRBV13 and TRBJ2-7; 10 nucleotides agree with TRBD2. V was clipped by 4 bases and J by 5 bases; unmatched bases: 8. Germline CDR1 PRHDT, CDR2 FYEKMQ (reference sequence). This CDR3 has 15 amino acids. This CDR3 is CASSSRGAGGHEQYF. As DNA, the CDR3 is TGTGCCAGCAGCTCCCGGGGAGCGGGAGGGCACGAGCAGTACTTC.

This clonotype occurred many times. An end of the junction does not agree with germline; a read error may underlie this. The rearrangement joins TRBV5-5 to TRBJ1-1; D might be TRBD1 (6 bases). The CDR3 runs 14 residues. Looked up from germline, CDR1 is SGHKS and CDR2 is YYEKEE (reference sequence). The CDR3 region has the DNA TGTGCCAGCACCCGCCGGGACATAGAGAAGTCGGTTCTCTTT. Amino acids: CASTRRDIEKSVLF.